This passage covers 11 T cell receptor beta chains from one sample sequenced in a study of shared clonotypes between healthy human individuals. The repertoire was sequenced with immunoSEQ multiplex PCR; TCRdb's copy has only in-frame clones and lacks some. The table includes around 2.1 million clones, more than 85% detected once. Naive CD8 populations comprised CD45RO-negative cells positively selected for CCR7, excluding terminally differentiated effector memory CD45RA+ cells. The sample was naive CD8+ T cells from PBMCs. These receptors came from a man aged 18 to 29 in good health. Some clones in this sample may be carry-over from other donors' samples.

A word on this clone: This CDR3 is also generated by other DNA sequences in the sample. The chain joins TRBV27 to TRBJ2-7; TRBD2 is a possible D gene (5 bases). The V gene's germline CDR1 is MNHEY and CDR2 SMNVEV (reference sequence). The V end was cut by 6 bases, the J end by 6 bases, with 15 bases between. The CDR3 totals 13 residues. CDR3 residues: CASSSRGPGEQYF. CDR3 DNA: TGTGCCAGCAGCTCCCGGGGTCCCGGCGAGCAGTACTTC.

The CDR3: CASSLGGSNEKLFF. CDR3 DNA sequence: TGCGCCAGCAGCTTGGGGGGGAGTAATGAAAAACTGTTTTTT. The chain links TRBV5-1 to TRBJ1-4, with D possibly matching TRBD1 (5 bases). V was pared by 0 bases and J by 4 bases, with 7 bases between. CDR1 and CDR2 (germline): SGHRS, YFSETQ. The CDR3 runs 14 residues.

V and J are TRBV5-4 and TRBJ1-1; no firm D call. The germline V and J ends were trimmed by 3 bases and 6 bases, with 15 bases remaining between them. The CDR3 spans 14 residues. Germline assignment: CDR1 SGHNT and CDR2 YYREEE (reference sequence). The CDR3, as DNA: TGTGCCAGCAGCTCCCAAGGTGCCGGCCCTGAAGCTTTCTTT. Its translation is CASSSQGAGPEAFF.

Concerning this clone itself: Other DNA sequences of this sample code for an identical CDR3. V is TRBV9 and J is TRBJ2-2; TRBD1 matches 7 bases. This CDR3 is built from 14 residues. Germline assignment: CDR1 SGDLS and CDR2 YYNGEE. After removal of 0 bases from V and 6 bases from J, the junction contained 2 bases not matched to a gene. CDR3 loop: CASSVERGPGELFF. CDR3 nucleotide sequence: TGTGCCAGCAGCGTAGAGAGGGGGCCCGGGGAGCTGTTTTTT.

The V call is TRBV10-1, the J call TRBJ2-3; weak D call: TRBD2 (6 bases). Trimming stripped 0 bases from V and 11 bases from J, with 15 bases between. Per the germline V gene, CDR1 is WNHNN and CDR2 is SYGVQD (reference sequence). The CDR3 is 14 amino acids. The DNA of the CDR3 is TGCGCCAGCAGTGAGTCGACTCTGCGGGACGGGCAGTATTTT. This codes for CASSESTLRDGQYF.

This chain connects TRBV28 to TRBJ2-7; 8 bases map to TRBD2. Germline V lookup: CDR1 MDHEN, CDR2 SYDVKM. With V trimmed by 6 bases and J by 0 bases, 13 bases remained unmatched. The CDR3 totals 17 residues. The CDR3 protein is CASSTLAASSLSYEQYF. The CDR3 coding sequence is TGTGCCAGCAGCACACTAGCGGCGAGCTCCCTCTCCTACGAGCAGTACTTC.

Only a few counts were recorded for this clone. The chain has TRBV28 and TRBJ1-1; D possibly corresponds to TRBD1 (5 bases). Germline V CDR1 and CDR2: MDHEN, SYDVKM. The ends were cut back, 3 bases at V and 1 base at J, with 9 bases in the middle. The CDR3 has 14 amino acids. As DNA, the CDR3 is TGTGCCAGCAGTTTGGGGACGCCGAACACTGAAGCTTTCTTT. Translation gives CASSLGTPNTEAFF.

V is TRBV15 and J is TRBJ1-2, with TRBD1 identical over 9 bases. Germline CDR1 reads LNHNV; CDR2 reads YYDKDF (reference sequence). CDR3 length: 14 residues. The V segment lost 3 bases and the J segment 8 bases; nucleotides outside the gene matches: 7. The CDR3 DNA sequence: TGTGCCACCAGCAGCCGGGACAGGGCCCAGGGCTACACCTTC. Its translation: CATSSRDRAQGYTF.

The CDR3 reads CASSLRWAGVSTEAFF. For the CDR3, the DNA is TGTGCCAGCAGCCTGAGGTGGGCGGGGGTCAGCACTGAAGCTTTCTTT. The genes are TRBV27 and TRBJ1-1, with D perhaps TRBD1 (5 bases). The germline V gene encodes CDR1 MNHEY and CDR2 SMNVEV (reference sequence). The germline V and J ends were trimmed by 6 bases and 4 bases, with 21 bases remaining between them. This CDR3 comprises 16 residues.

The chain uses TRBV25-1 and TRBJ2-2, with D unclear. The CDR3 length is 14 residues. In germline, CDR1 is MGHDK, CDR2 SYGVNS. With 2 bases removed from V and 6 bases from J, the gap between germline ends came to 10 bases. In DNA form, the CDR3 reads TGTGCCAGCAGTGAACACGGCGGTTCCGGGGAGCTGTTTTTT. It encodes CASSEHGGSGELFF.

The chain links TRBV9 to TRBJ2-1; TRBD2 is a possible D gene (6 bases). V shed 1 base and J shed 9 bases, with 17 bases lying between them. The CDR3 contains 15 residues. CDR1 and CDR2 from the germline V gene are SGDLS and YYNGEE. This chain's CDR3 is CASSVYLGRDGEQFF. The CDR3 DNA follows: TGTGCCAGCAGCGTATATTTGGGGCGGGATGGTGAGCAGTTCTTC.